The TCR beta chain described here comes from a study of cytomegalovirus exposure and HLA in healthy donors (dated by TCRdb to about 2017). As for the study more broadly: According to an earlier analysis of around 600 of the donors, some 170 million T cells yielded roughly 100 million unique TCR beta sequences and about 300 Gb of sequence data. About 320 gigabases of sequencing data and tens of millions of unique TCR sequences were included in an early release covering about 700 HLA-typed donors. The genetic ancestry cluster associated with self-reported Caucasian donors included 80% to 90% of the 300 to 400 genotyped donors. The study aimed to test whether signatures of past pathogen exposure could be identified by cataloging public T cell receptors. The T cell repertoires of 666 subjects were profiled by immunosequencing and related to cytomegalovirus serostatus. In addition to the first cohort of around 670 subjects, a separate validation cohort of over 90 different subjects was used. The study combined high-throughput TCR immunosequencing, statistical association of individual TCRs with disease status, and machine learning to predict cytomegalovirus infection status. In a later analysis, previously published TCR beta repertoires from roughly 710 donors were re-analyzed and high-resolution HLA genotyping was added so that TCR occurrence patterns could be studied. The later analysis used no new phenotypic data to find candidate immune exposures, relying instead on TCR beta sequences and their occurrence across donors. To decide whether each TCR beta V gene segment behaved as functional or pseudogenic, an earlier analysis of some 570 of the donors relied on high-throughput TCR beta sequencing. Donor age, sex, ethnicity and CMV serostatus were compiled alongside the repertoire data. Genome-wide SNP genotypes for about 55% of the roughly 670 donors were used in a later genetic analysis, which treated that subset as a discovery cohort. Every repertoire in the discovery cohort had been generated on one and the same sequencing platform. Class I and class II HLA loci were covered by the typing at four-digit resolution. The number of donors typed differed by locus, with about 629-630 for A, B, C, DRB1 and DQB1, approximately 500 for DQA1, under 610 for DPA1, and under 490 for DPB1. A handful of DR-DQ haplotypes were handled as single units for association and clustering because linkage in the cohort was strong. Across around 400 genotyped donors of the cohort, an average of about 240,000 unique TCR beta nucleotide sequences per donor were sequenced, and approximately 17% of those sequences were non-productive.

About this clone itself: The clone's antigen remains unknown. Base qualities are not provided; no much larger clone lies one nucleotide away.

The cohort was made up of 650 to 700 healthy bone marrow donors. All cohort members were sampled while nominally healthy, although unrecorded immune exposures were likely present. The donor was CMV seronegative and was included in the group of a few hundred seronegative cohort members. Every donor gave a peripheral blood sample, and the peripheral blood mononuclear cells from that sample were used for TCR beta sequencing. Genomic DNA was extracted from the blood cell samples with the Qiagen DNeasy Blood Extraction Kit. Library preparation used the immunoSEQ multiplex PCR assay. A mixture of 60 forward primers for TCR Vbeta segments and 13 reverse primers for TCR Jbeta segments was used in the multiplex PCR. A multiplex PCR assay on genomic DNA amplified the CDR3 region of rearranged TCR beta genes. On the Illumina HiSeq System, the amplified TCR beta libraries were sequenced as 87-base-pair reads. The authors' pipeline ran thus. A later analysis counted about 82 million unique TCR beta chains across the 640 or so repertoires, and 10 million to 11 million of these chains were shared by at least two donors. Raw reads were error-corrected and collapsed into unique sequences by a nearest-neighbor algorithm in which closely related sequences were merged to remove PCR and sequencing errors. Alignment of CDR3 sequences to IMGT reference sequences was used to assign V, D and J gene segments. For a sequence to be retained, at least a six-nucleotide match to both a V gene segment and a J gene segment was required. A rearrangement was called productive if the CDR3 had no stop codons and remained in frame with V and J, and every other rearrangement was called non-productive. Following IMGT convention, CDR3 was defined as the stretch from the second conserved V-encoded cysteine up to the conserved J-encoded phenylalanine. Sequences without an unambiguous match to a single V gene segment were excluded from the earlier analysis of about 640 of the donors. In an earlier analysis of 587 of the donors, V segments were called functional above 56.7% productive rearrangements and were called segregating when the between-donor standard deviation exceeded 5%. To diagnose cytomegalovirus status from the catalog of TCR beta chain sequences, a statistical classification framework was built. In a later analysis, TCR nucleotide sequences were compared against IMGT/GENE-DB human TR gene sequences so that V and J genes could be assigned. In a later analysis, CDR3 sequences and most-parsimonious VDJ recombination scenarios were assigned using the TCRdist pipeline. In a later analysis, each TCR beta chain was defined by its CDR3 amino acid sequence together with its V-gene family, and reads without a unique V-gene family were excluded. As a way to deal with suspected cross-contamination and a sequencing artifact, a later analysis dropped roughly 620 nucleotide sequences that were highly shared and had low generation probability. A later analysis calculated a clonal expansion index for each public chain from normalized within-repertoire ranks of inferred template counts. A later analysis computed generation probabilities with a VDJ recombination model fitted to out-of-frame rearrangements, and checked the results against IGoR. In a later analysis, TCR-TCR, TCR-HLA and TCR-CMV co-occurrence was scored with hypergeometric tests, and a repertoire-size bias correction was applied to TCR pairs. To estimate false discovery rates, a later analysis permuted the HLA or CMV assignments 20 times. A later analysis grouped co-occurring TCRs with DBSCAN, adding TCRdist sequence similarity when clustering within HLA-allele-positive subsets. Repertoires with fewer than 30,000 or more than 120,000 public chains were left out of co-occurrence clustering, as were a handful of repertoires with anomalous nucleotide sharing. TCRdb mirrors the immuneACCESS table, restricted to in-frame sequences. Some clones are absent from its copies; in checked studies, under half trace to an unresolved V gene, and the reason for the others is unknown. For V, J and clone size, that table is used; D and trimming come from the DNA. The sample yields around 150,000 clones; about four fifths were counted once. Clones ranked in the top ten supply less than 1.1% of the sample.

Overall results and qualifications from the work: When HLA alleles, especially DR and DQ, strongly co-occurred, TCR associations were difficult to assign to individual alleles. Broadly in line with IMGT annotations, most TCR beta V segments showed up in productive rearrangements about 87% or about 30% of the time in an earlier analysis of 450 to 600 of the donors. A few of the identified cytomegalovirus-associated TCR beta chains were confirmed in vitro to be specific for cytomegalovirus antigens. Because HLA typing was unavailable for some donors at each locus, only the typed subset was used in association tests. Linkage disequilibrium might explain the correlated functional status among segregating V segments, but an unknown experimental factor could not be ruled out. According to a later analysis, most CMV-associated TCR beta chains appeared to be HLA-restricted, and the HLA associations seemed to be driven largely by CMV exposure. According to the authors, the approach could potentially be generalized to other disease states and immunological phenotypes. Compared with the approximately 720-donor mean, donors in an Asian-associated ancestry cluster had fewer N-insertions in productive TCRs, according to a later genetic analysis. Across donors, most TCR sequences were observed very rarely, whereas some public TCRs were present in many individuals. Sequencing depth was assumed to be roughly uniform across donors in the presence/absence analyses, though that assumption may not hold. For the cohort, immune exposure information was limited to CMV serostatus. In a later analysis, the rate of TCR association differed among HLA loci, with DRB1 alleles having the most associated TCRs and HLA-C alleles having the fewest. Compared with equally common non-associated chains, HLA-associated TCR beta chains in a later analysis were more clonally expanded and had lower generation probabilities. Specific HLA alleles were associated with 15,000 to 20,000 TCR beta sequences at a false discovery rate of 0.05 in a later analysis. A further reported finding was that TCR beta sequences accurately predicted the HLA-A and HLA-B alleles for most subjects in the first cohort. In a later genetic analysis, a missense DCLRE1C variant was associated with V-gene and J-gene trimming of TCR beta chains, and the association was replicated in an independent cohort. A cluster of highly shared sequence variants was judged likely to be a technical artifact of the sequencing pipeline. Only TCR beta chains were sequenced in this cohort, and the absence of alpha or paired-chain data limited detectable features. The classifier was reported to diagnose cytomegalovirus status with high specificity and sensitivity in both the original cohort and the validation cohort. A total of 150 or so TCR beta chains were listed by the study as associated with cytomegalovirus. Because counts were too low, roughly 17 rarely observed V segments, including chromosome 9 orphons, were left out of the earlier analysis of 500 to 650 of the donors. In a later analysis, several top co-occurrence clusters were reported to appear linked to parvovirus B19, influenza, CMV and Epstein-Barr virus.

The receptor was isolated from a male donor in good health and CMV-seronegative. Material: PBMCs.

The CDR3 region reads CASSLAGGGNQPQHF. The base sequence is TGTGCCAGCAGCTTAGCAGGGGGTGGTAATCAGCCCCAGCATTTT. The chain uses TRBV7-9 and TRBJ1-5; TRBD1 is possibly the D segment (6 matching bases). The junction carries 10 bases between V and J, which are trimmed by 0 bases and 4 bases respectively. The germline V gene (reference sequence) gives CDR1 as SEHNR and CDR2 as FQNEAQ. Including cysteine and phenylalanine, the CDR3 has 15 amino acids. The entry retains the CDR3 DNA only, 45 bases that are in frame from base 1.